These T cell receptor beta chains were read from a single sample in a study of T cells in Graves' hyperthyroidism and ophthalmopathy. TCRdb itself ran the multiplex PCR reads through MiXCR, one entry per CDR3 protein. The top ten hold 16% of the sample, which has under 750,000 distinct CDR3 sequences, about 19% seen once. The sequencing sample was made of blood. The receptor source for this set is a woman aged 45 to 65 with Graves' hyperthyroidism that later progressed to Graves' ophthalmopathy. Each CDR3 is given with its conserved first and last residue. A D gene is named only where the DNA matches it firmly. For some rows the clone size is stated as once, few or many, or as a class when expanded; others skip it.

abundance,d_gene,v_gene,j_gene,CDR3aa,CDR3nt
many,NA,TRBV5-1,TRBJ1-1,CASSLEGGETEAFF,TGCGCCAGCAGCTTGGAGGGAGGGGAGACTGAAGCTTTCTTT
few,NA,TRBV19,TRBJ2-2,CASSIAGAATENPGGELFF,TGTGCCAGTAGTATCGCGGGGGCCGCGACAGAAAACCCGGGCGGGGAGCTGTTTTTT
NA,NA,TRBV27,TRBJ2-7,CASSLSGPGFYYEQYF,TGTGCCAGCAGTTTATCCGGTCCGGGGTTTTACTACGAGCAGTACTTC
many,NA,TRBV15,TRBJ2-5,CATSRDRQVETQYF,TGTGCCACCAGCAGAGATAGGCAGGTAGAGACCCAGTACTTC
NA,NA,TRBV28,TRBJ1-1,CASSLDPSIGAFF,TGTGCCAGCAGTTTAGACCCTAGCATTGGAGCTTTCTTT
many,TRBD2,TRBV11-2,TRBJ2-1,CASNRMGGVSYNEQFF,TGTGCCAGCAACCGAATGGGGGGGGTATCCTACAATGAGCAGTTCTTC
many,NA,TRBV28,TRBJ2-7,CASSLGWVSYEQYF,TGTGCCAGCAGTTTAGGGTGGGTCTCCTACGAGCAGTACTTC
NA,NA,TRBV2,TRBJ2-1,CASSEWSGQFF,TGTGCCAGCAGTGAATGGTCGGGGCAGTTCTTC
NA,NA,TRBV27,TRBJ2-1,CASNHVPHLTNEQFF,TGTGCCAGCAACCACGTACCCCACTTAACGAATGAGCAGTTCTTC
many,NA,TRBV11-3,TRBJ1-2,CASSIQGRGYTF,TGTGCCAGCAGCATACAGGGTCGTGGCTACACCTTC
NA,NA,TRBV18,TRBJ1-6,CASSPAINSPLHF,TGTGCCAGCTCACCGGCTATTAATTCACCCCTCCACTTT
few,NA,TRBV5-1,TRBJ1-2,CASRSSVKNGYTF,TGCGCCAGCCGGAGCAGTGTTAAGAATGGCTACACCTTC
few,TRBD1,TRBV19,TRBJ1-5,CASRSQPGGGGQPQHF,TGTGCCAGTAGGTCTCAACCAGGGGGCGGTGGTCAGCCCCAGCATTTT
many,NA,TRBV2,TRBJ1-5,CASSGHRDYSNQPQHF,TGTGCCAGCAGTGGCCACAGGGACTATAGCAATCAGCCCCAGCATTTT
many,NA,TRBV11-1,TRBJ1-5,CASSWDGNQPQHF,TGTGCCAGCAGCTGGGACGGCAATCAGCCCCAGCATTTT
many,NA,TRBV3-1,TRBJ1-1,CASSQEMLGLNTEAFF,TGTGCCAGCAGCCAAGAGATGCTGGGACTGAACACTGAAGCTTTCTTT
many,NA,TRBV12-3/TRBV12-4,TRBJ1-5,CASSSPPDANQPQHF,TGTGCCAGCAGTTCTCCCCCGGACGCCAACCAGCCCCAGCATTTT
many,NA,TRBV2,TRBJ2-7,CASSEFQGTYEQYF,TGTGCCAGCAGTGAATTCCAGGGGACCTACGAGCAGTACTTC
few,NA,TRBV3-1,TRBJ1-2,CASSQLTGPGLDYGYTF,TGTGCCAGCAGCCAATTAACAGGGCCCGGACTAGATTATGGCTACACCTTC
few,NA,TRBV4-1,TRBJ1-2,CASSHGGYGYTF,TGCGCCAGCAGCCATGGGGGATATGGCTACACCTTC
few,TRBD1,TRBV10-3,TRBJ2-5,CAISRQGAQVRGETQYF,TGTGCCATCAGTCGACAGGGAGCGCAAGTCCGAGGAGAGACCCAGTACTTC
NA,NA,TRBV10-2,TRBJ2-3,CASSAGRGPDTQYF,TGCGCCAGCAGTGCAGGGCGGGGCCCGGATACGCAGTATTTT
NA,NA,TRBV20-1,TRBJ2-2,CSAREALRSGELFF,TGCAGTGCTAGAGAGGCCTTGAGGTCCGGGGAGCTGTTTTTT
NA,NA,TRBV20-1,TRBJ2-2,CSAKGTGLNTGELFF,TGCAGTGCTAAGGGGACGGGGCTGAACACCGGGGAGCTGTTTTTT
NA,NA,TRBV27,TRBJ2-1,CASGDENENEQFF,TGTGCCAGCGGGGACGAGAATGAAAATGAGCAGTTCTTC
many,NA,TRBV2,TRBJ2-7,CASSDSGGYEQYF,TGTGCCAGCAGTGACTCCGGGGGCTACGAGCAGTACTTC
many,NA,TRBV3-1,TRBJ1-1,CASSQSVGRGEAFF,TGTGCCAGCAGCCAATCTGTAGGGCGCGGTGAAGCTTTCTTT
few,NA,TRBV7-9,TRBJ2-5,CASSFTAKETQYF,TGTGCCAGCAGCTTCACCGCCAAAGAGACCCAGTACTTC
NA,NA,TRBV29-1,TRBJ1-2,CSVDRAADYGYTF,TGCAGCGTTGACAGGGCGGCTGACTATGGCTACACCTTC
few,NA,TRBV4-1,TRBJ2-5,CASSQDRPVLYQETQYF,TGCGCCAGCAGCCAAGATAGGCCAGTTCTTTACCAAGAGACCCAGTACTTC
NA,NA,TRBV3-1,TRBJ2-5,CASSQVPSVETQYF,TGTGCCAGCAGCCAAGTCCCTAGCGTGGAGACCCAGTACTTC
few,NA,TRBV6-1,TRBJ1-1,CASSLSTEKGDAEAFF,TGTGCCAGCAGCCTATCCACGGAGAAAGGTGACGCTGAAGCTTTCTTT
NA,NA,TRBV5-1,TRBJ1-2,CASSSTTGYGYTF,TGCGCCAGCAGTTCGACGACAGGATATGGCTACACCTTC
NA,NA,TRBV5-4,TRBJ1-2,CASSSSFTIWAGYTF,TGTGCCAGCAGCTCCTCCTTCACTATCTGGGCTGGCTACACCTTC
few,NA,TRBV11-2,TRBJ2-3,CASSLADGVSTDTQYF,TGTGCCAGCAGCTTAGCCGACGGTGTTAGCACAGATACGCAGTATTTT
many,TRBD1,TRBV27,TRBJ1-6,CASSAGQGLRSPLHF,TGTGCCAGCAGTGCCGGACAGGGCTTGAGGTCACCCCTCCACTTT
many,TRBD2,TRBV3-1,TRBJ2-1,CASAPTSGGPNEQFF,TGTGCCAGCGCACCGACTAGCGGGGGACCCAATGAGCAGTTCTTC